Detailed here is one T cell receptor beta chain. Its antigen target is currently unknown. Per-base quality was not reported, and no clone a single base away is much larger than it. The CDR3 sequence holds 16 residues, the cysteine and phenylalanine included. The kept DNA is CDR3 alone, 48 bases in frame from the first base. V lost 3 bases and J lost 1 base, and the count of bases not matched to a germline gene is 8. CDR1 and CDR2 were assigned from the germline V gene (reference sequence) as LGHDT and YNNKEL. TCRbeta CDR3 regions were amplified from genomic DNA by means of the immunoSEQ Assay, a bias-controlled multiplex PCR. On the study's bioinformatics: Within the assay, amplification of reference gene primers was used to estimate how many nucleated cells each sample contained. To quantify the absolute abundance of each unique TCRbeta CDR3 rearrangement, sequence reads were collapsed and filtered. For each sample, productive Simpson clonality was calculated by taking the square root of Simpson's diversity index across productive rearrangements. This immuneACCESS table, as held by TCRdb, lists in-frame sequences with V and J called but not all clones. Of the missing ones, under half trace to an unresolved V gene in checked studies; the others have no known cause. D and trimming come from the DNA, and the V and J calls and clone size come from that table. Counted in this sample were 100,000 or so clones; 70% to 90% of them appeared once. Together, the top ten hold about 2.5% of the sample.

This entry is derived from a study of blood T cell repertoires in COVID-19 (dated by TCRdb to about 2020). For the wider study: Collaborator samples came from the United States, Italy and Spain and covered acute and convalescent phases of COVID-19. The material from the prospective study consisted of cDNA or gDNA derived from T cells, B-cell-depleted T cells, or PBMCs. The dataset comprised deeply sampled blood TCRbeta repertoires from subjects exposed to, actively infected with, or recovered from COVID-19. A freely available public database, intended as a resource for researchers studying the immune response to SARS-CoV-2, is where the repertoires were released. The samples were drawn from two sources: the first 160 participants of the ongoing ImmuneRACE study, and over 1,000 subjects contributed by 6 global collaborators. Sample metadata almost always included a de-identified subject ID, COVID-19 status, age in years and sex. Where available, HLA class I and class II types were taken from metadata supplied by the sample provider and were not determined by assay-based typing.

In the prospective study, participants were about 18 to 100 years old, resided in 24 geographic areas of the United States, and were enrolled through a virtual design. In the prospective study, cohorts were assigned on the basis of participant-reported clinical history obtained from a screening survey and a study questionnaire. For ImmuneRACE Cohort 3, a participant was defined as recovered based on two consecutive negative NP/OP PCR tests, clearance by a healthcare professional, or resolution of symptoms. Mobile phlebotomists in the prospective study collected whole blood, serum and a nasopharyngeal or oropharyngeal swab from every participant. Additional blood draws and questionnaires over an approximately 2-month period could optionally be provided by prospective study participants. Before DNA extraction, prospective study blood samples were shipped either frozen or at room temperature. Overall study results and their limits: Clinical and demographic metadata were provided uncurated, with the amount varying by source and participant.

Sequencing used PBMCs or T cells enriched from blood (not recorded which). Rearrangement joined TRBV3-1 (or the pseudogene TRBV3-2) to TRBJ1-1, and 7 bases in between align with TRBD1. The sequence came from a woman aged 45-65 years who had recovered from COVID-19. The CDR3 protein is CASSHPTPGGNTEAFF. The DNA sequence is given as TGTGCCAGCAGCCACCCTACTCCAGGGGGGAACACTGAAGCTTTCTTT.